Described below is a single T cell receptor beta chain sequence and its context. This sample is part of a study of blood T cell repertoires in COVID-19. The CDR3 spans 22 residues. CDR1 is LNHDA, CDR2 SQIVND, per germline (reference sequence). V shed 5 bases, J shed 0 bases, and the junction held 18 bases outside the gene matches. Assay: immunoSEQ multiplex PCR; the TCRdb copy retains only in-frame clones and omits some. The sample gives over 200,000 clones, around 90% of which show up once; about 6.3% is in the top ten. Input material: peripheral blood. This sequence joins TRBV19 and TRBJ2-3; 15 bases align to TRBD2. The sequence was collected from a man in his fifties or sixties who had recovered from COVID-19. CDR3: CASSSPRRTGTSGGSSTDTQYF. CDR3 in DNA: TGTGCCAGTAGTTCGCCTCGTCGGACAGGGACTAGCGGGGGGTCTAGCACAGATACGCAGTATTTT.